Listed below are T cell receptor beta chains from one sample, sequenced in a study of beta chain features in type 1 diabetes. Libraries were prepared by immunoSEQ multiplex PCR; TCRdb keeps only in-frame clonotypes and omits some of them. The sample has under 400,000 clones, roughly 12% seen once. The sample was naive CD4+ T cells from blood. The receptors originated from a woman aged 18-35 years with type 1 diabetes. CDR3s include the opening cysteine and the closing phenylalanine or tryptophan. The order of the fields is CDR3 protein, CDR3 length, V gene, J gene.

CASSFGDYNEKLFF	14	TRBV5-1	TRBJ1-4
CASSLHRDNQPQHF	14	TRBV28	TRBJ1-5
CASSHRGSVQNIQYF	15	TRBV23-1	TRBJ2-4
CSVRGQGASYGYTF	14	TRBV29-1	TRBJ1-2
CASSQVQGTYNEQFF	15	TRBV14	TRBJ2-1
CAWTADRGFTDTQYF	15	TRBV30	TRBJ2-3
CASRNRVGETQYF	13	TRBV6-5	TRBJ2-5
CASSGMGQGDEQYF	14	TRBV9	TRBJ2-7
CASSLGGGRGANVLTF	16	TRBV7-2	TRBJ2-6
CASRLATTSGKTSTDTQYF	19	TRBV12-2	TRBJ2-3
CAWTAGGLDYGYTF	14	TRBV30	TRBJ1-2
CASSPPPGGSTDTQYF	16	TRBV18	TRBJ2-3
CASSMLRTGDTEAFF	15	TRBV19	TRBJ1-1
CASSLYSGRAPETQYF	16	TRBV9	TRBJ2-5
CASSLAGGRNEQYF	14	TRBV5-1	TRBJ2-7
CASSLDLGGRASDEQFF	17	TRBV28	TRBJ2-1
CASSRTEYGYTF	12	TRBV2	TRBJ1-2
CASSLGQGSYGYTF	14	TRBV5-1	TRBJ1-2
CASSVSASGGETQYF	15	TRBV9	TRBJ2-5
CASSPGQGFYNEQFF	15	TRBV5-4	TRBJ2-1
CAISESGTVQRDEQYF	16	TRBV10-3	TRBJ2-7
CASAPVGGF	9	TRBV7-9	TRBJ2-4
CSVDSGRTDTQYF	13	TRBV29-1	TRBJ2-3
CASSLDGGINSPLHF	15	TRBV7-8	TRBJ1-6
CASATGLRATGGTNYGYTF	19	TRBV27	TRBJ1-2
CASSYGLAGAHQETQYF	17	TRBV28	TRBJ2-5
CASSYSGGTEAFF	13	TRBV6-5	TRBJ1-1
CASSYGLDLTAQYF	14	TRBV5-1	TRBJ2-5
CSAKGLATNNEQFF	14	TRBV29-1	TRBJ2-1
CASNLAGVLPYNEQFF	16	TRBV27	TRBJ2-1
CASRGGQPFYEQYF	14	TRBV6-6	TRBJ2-7
CASWGVSPTNEKLFF	15	TRBV2	TRBJ1-4
CASSFSYGSGAGELFF	16	TRBV11-3	TRBJ2-2
CASSDPGQGGSYEQYF	16	TRBV25-1	TRBJ2-7
CASRGQLSGNTIYF	14	TRBV2	TRBJ1-3
CATSPRAAGVQETQYF	16	TRBV15	TRBJ2-5
CASSRSGTQNTEAFF	15	TRBV19	TRBJ1-1
CASGGQGAHNEQFF	14	TRBV5-1	TRBJ2-1
CASSLVVRSNTEAFF	15	TRBV5-6	TRBJ1-1
CASSLRLAGSQETQYF	16	TRBV19	TRBJ2-5
CASSIGQGSYNEQFF	15	TRBV6-6	TRBJ2-1
CASSQATGRRSLSGAFF	17	TRBV4-3	TRBJ1-1
CASSNRQADMNTEAFF	16	TRBV18	TRBJ1-1
CASSQTGDGYTF	12	TRBV23-1	TRBJ1-2
CASSGGDIQYF	11	TRBV9	TRBJ2-4
CASSYDRTRETQYF	14	TRBV6-5	TRBJ2-5
CASSPGALGGYTF	13	TRBV11-2	TRBJ1-2
CASRTGTSDLYGSYEQYF	18	TRBV2	TRBJ2-7
CASSPRLSRLDEQFF	15	TRBV9	TRBJ2-1
CASRDRSGGMAQHF	14	TRBV2	TRBJ1-5
CAWSVTGSDEQFF	13	TRBV30	TRBJ2-1